The 17 T cell receptor beta chains listed next were all sequenced from one sample in a study of Graves' ophthalmopathy and Graves' hyperthyroidism. RNA transcripts were the source from which TCR beta CDR3 regions were amplified. HTBI primers were used in a first-round RT-PCR, which preceded a second-round multiplex PCR. Each CDR3 protein is one row after TCRdb ran MiXCR on the multiplex PCR reads. The data contain around 1.1 million distinct CDR3 sequences, 35% to 45% of them singletons. Sequenced sample: peripheral blood or thyroid tissue (not recorded which). The receptors stem from an adult man with Graves' hyperthyroidism.

This clonotype has a single count. Without the conserved terminal phenylalanine or tryptophan, this CDR3 likely stems from a read error. This sequence joins TRBV5-5 and TRBJ2-5; D call uncertain. Germline V gene sequence: CDR1 SGHKS, CDR2 YYEKEE (reference sequence). The length of the CDR3 is 11 residues. V was trimmed by 5 bases and J by 5 bases, leaving 7 bases between them. CDR3 DNA sequence: TGTGCCAGCAGTAACGGGGAGACCCAGTACTCC. It specifies CASSNGETQYS.

In this sample, this clonotype turned up many times. The chain has TRBV20-1 and TRBJ1-2, with 12 bases lining up with TRBD1. Germline V gives CDR1 DFQATT, CDR2 SNEGSKA (reference sequence). This CDR3 comprises 16 residues. V trimming: 5 bases; J trimming: 8 bases; junction bases outside the gene matches: 15. The CDR3 nucleotides are TGCAGTGCTGCTCACCCGGGACAGGGGGCTTTTGGCGGCTACACCTTC. This encodes CSAAHPGQGAFGGYTF.

The chain links TRBV10-3 to TRBJ2-5, with 10 bases identical to TRBD2. Germline V gene sequence: CDR1 ENHRY, CDR2 SYGVKD. This CDR3 has 14 amino acids. The CDR3 DNA follows: TGTGCAATCCAAGCGGGGGGGCGGGAAGAGACCCAGTACTTC. This translates into CAIQAGGREETQYF.

This clonotype was picked up many times. J is TRBJ2-7 and V is TRBV7-2; D possibly corresponds to TRBD1 (5 bases). V dropped 1 base and J dropped 1 base, with 8 bases sitting between them. The CDR3 is 14 residues long. CDR1 is SGHTA, CDR2 FQGNSA, per germline. This chain's CDR3 is CASSLVDTSYEQYF. CDR3 bases: TGTGCCAGCAGCTTAGTGGACACATCCTACGAGCAGTACTTC.

The V gene is TRBV10-3, the J gene TRBJ1-2, with 9 bases lining up with TRBD1. CDR1 and CDR2 (germline): ENHRY, SYGVKD. The CDR3 runs 15 residues. With V trimmed by 7 bases and J by 2 bases, 8 bases remained unmatched. CDR3 region: CAITEGTGTNYGYTF. CDR3 DNA: TGTGCCATCACCGAGGGGACAGGGACCAACTATGGCTACACCTTC.

The V and J genes are TRBV7-2 and TRBJ1-2; 7 bases agree with TRBD1. The CDR3 contains 14 residues. Looked up from germline, CDR1 is SGHTA and CDR2 is FQGNSA. V was clipped by 6 bases and J by 5 bases; unmatched bases: 9. The CDR3 sequence: CASRSGTDRYGYTF. In DNA form, the CDR3 reads TGTGCCAGCAGGTCTGGGACAGACCGTTATGGCTACACCTTC.

The sample holds many counts of this clonotype. The rearrangement joins TRBV15 to TRBJ1-1; possibly TRBD1 for D (5 bases). V was clipped by 8 bases and J by 4 bases, with 14 bases between them. This CDR3 has 13 residues. Per the germline V gene, CDR1 is LNHNV and CDR2 is YYDKDF (reference sequence). This CDR3 reads CATGRQGGTEAFF. The CDR3 DNA is TGTGCCACCGGTAGGCAGGGTGGCACTGAAGCTTTCTTT.

This clonotype was recorded many times. This sequence joins TRBV9 and TRBJ1-3; perhaps TRBD1 as D (6 bases). Trimming took off 3 bases at V and 7 bases at J, with 14 bases between the two ends. The V gene's germline CDR1 is SGDLS and CDR2 YYNGEE. The length of the CDR3 is 14 residues. The CDR3 DNA follows: TGTGCCAGCAGCGAAAAGACAGGACGGAACACCATATATTTT. Translating it yields CASSEKTGRNTIYF.

CDR3 region: CARLGIEAFF. In nucleotides, the CDR3 is TGTGCCAGACTAGGGATTGAAGCTTTCTTT. The rearrangement links TRBV2 to TRBJ1-1; no reliable D call. The V gene's germline CDR1 is SNHLY and CDR2 FYNNEI. The CDR3 is 10 residues long. The V end was cut by 9 bases, the J end by 7 bases, with 9 bases between.

The gene calls are TRBV29-1 and TRBJ1-2; D unresolved. Trimming removed 5 bases from V and 4 bases from J, with 11 bases in between. Germline lookup yields CDR1 SQVTM and CDR2 ANQGSEA. The CDR3 is 12 residues long. The CDR3, as DNA: TGCAGCGTTCGAGCAGGTGCCTATGGCTACACCTTC. Its protein product is CSVRAGAYGYTF.

This chain joins TRBV29-1 and TRBJ1-1; no definite D call. CDR1 SQVTM and CDR2 ANQGSEA come from the germline V gene. The CDR3 loop spans 15 amino acids. The V gene lost 6 bases and the J gene lost 3 bases, with 20 bases spanning the gap. CDR3 protein: CSVVAENYSYTEAFF. CDR3 bases: TGCAGCGTGGTCGCAGAAAACTACTCCTACACTGAAGCTTTCTTT.

The chain couples TRBV20-1 to TRBJ2-7; no definite D call. V lost 6 bases and J 8 bases, leaving 17 bases between the germline ends. This CDR3 region has 12 residues. Germline V gene lookup returns CDR1 DFQATT and CDR2 SNEGSKA (reference sequence). CDR3 amino acids: CSAVNILLQQYF. As DNA, the CDR3 is TGCAGTGCCGTAAACATCCTCCTACAGCAGTACTTC.

In DNA, the CDR3 is TGCAGCGTTGAGCGGACAGACACAACTTTCAACTATGGCTACACCTTC. It specifies CSVERTDTTFNYGYTF. The chain employs TRBV29-1 and TRBJ1-2; TRBD1 might be the D (6 bases). V was trimmed by 3 bases and J by 2 bases, leaving 19 bases between them. The CDR3 loop spans 16 amino acids. Looked up from germline, CDR1 is SQVTM and CDR2 is ANQGSEA. The full variable domain, its missing parts supplied by reference TRBV29-1 and TRBJ1-2, is SAVISQKPSRDICQRGTSLTIQCQVDSQVTMMFWYRQQPGQSLTLIATANQGSEATYESGFVIDKFPISRPNLTFSTLTVSNMSPEDSSIYLCSVERTDTTFNYGYTFGSGTRLTVV.

The chain carries TRBV10-1 and TRBJ1-4; 9 bases align to TRBD1. The CDR3 covers 16 residues. V lost 2 bases and J lost 2; bases outside the gene matches: 3. Germline-derived CDR1 and CDR2 are WNHNN and SYGVQD (reference sequence). The CDR3 DNA is TGCGCCAGCAGTGAGGACGGGACAGGGACTAATGAAAAACTGTTTTTT. Protein sequence: CASSEDGTGTNEKLFF.

The sample holds many counts of this clonotype. The rearrangement uses TRBV6-5 and TRBJ1-6; D may be TRBD1 (6 bases). This CDR3 region has 14 residues. Germline V gene sequence: CDR1 MNHEY, CDR2 SVGAGI. V lost 6 bases and J lost 7, with 13 bases in between. The CDR3, as DNA: TGTGCCAGCAGCTGGGGGGGCGCGAATTCACCCCTCCACTTT. This gives the protein CASSWGGANSPLHF.

Turning to this clonotype: A read error is likely, as this CDR3 ends without the conserved phenylalanine or tryptophan. The DNA is left out, because the CDR3 cannot be placed on it with certainty; the CDR3 is given as TCRdb lists it. The chain recombines TRBV20-1 with TRBJ2-7; the D call TRBD2 from the table was never checked on the DNA. Counting both end residues, the CDR3 totals 9 amino acids. The V gene's germline CDR1 is DFQATT and CDR2 SNEGSKA (reference sequence). The CDR3 spells CSARAGLAG.

The rearrangement joins TRBV10-3 to TRBJ1-5; tentatively, D is TRBD1 (5 bases). This CDR3 spans 14 amino acids. Germline V gene data show CDR1 as ENHRY and CDR2 as SYGVKD. V was pared by 10 bases and J by 3 bases, with 16 bases between. The CDR3 reads CATWGGDPNQPQHF. The CDR3 nucleotides are TGTGCCACCTGGGGGGGGGACCCCAATCAGCCCCAGCATTTT.